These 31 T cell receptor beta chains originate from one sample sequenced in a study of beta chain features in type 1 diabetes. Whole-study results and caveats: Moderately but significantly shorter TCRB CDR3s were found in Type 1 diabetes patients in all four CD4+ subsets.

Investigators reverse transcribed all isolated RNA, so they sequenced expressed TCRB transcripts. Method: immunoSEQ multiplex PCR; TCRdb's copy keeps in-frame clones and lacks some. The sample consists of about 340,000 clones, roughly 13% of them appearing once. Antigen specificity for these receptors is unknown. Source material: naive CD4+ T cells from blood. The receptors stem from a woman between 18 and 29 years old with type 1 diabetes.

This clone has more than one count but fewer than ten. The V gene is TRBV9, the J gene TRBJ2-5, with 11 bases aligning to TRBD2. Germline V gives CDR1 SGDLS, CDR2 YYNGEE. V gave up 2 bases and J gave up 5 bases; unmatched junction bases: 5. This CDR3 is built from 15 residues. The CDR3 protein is CASSVTSGISETQYF. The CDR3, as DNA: TGTGCCAGCAGCGTGACTAGCGGGATTAGTGAGACCCAGTACTTC. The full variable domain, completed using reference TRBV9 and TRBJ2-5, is DSGVTQTPKHLITATGQRVTLRCSPRSGDLSVYWYQQSLDQGLQFLIQYYNGEERAKGNILERFSAQQFPDLHSELNLSSLELGDSALYFCASSVTSGISETQYFGPGTRLLVL.

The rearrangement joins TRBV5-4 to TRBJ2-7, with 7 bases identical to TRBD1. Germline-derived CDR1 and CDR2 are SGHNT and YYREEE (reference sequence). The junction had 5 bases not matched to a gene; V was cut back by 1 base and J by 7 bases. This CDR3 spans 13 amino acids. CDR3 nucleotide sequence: TGTGCCAGCAGCTTGAGGGGGCATTGGGAGCAGTACGTC. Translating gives CASSLRGHWEQYV.

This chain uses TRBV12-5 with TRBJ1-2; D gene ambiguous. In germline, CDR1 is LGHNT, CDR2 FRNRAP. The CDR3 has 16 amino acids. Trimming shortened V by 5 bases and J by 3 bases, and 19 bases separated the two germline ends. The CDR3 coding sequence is TGTGCTAGTGGTATTCCTCGGATTCCGAGGGACTATGGCTACACCTTC. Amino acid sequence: CASGIPRIPRDYGYTF.

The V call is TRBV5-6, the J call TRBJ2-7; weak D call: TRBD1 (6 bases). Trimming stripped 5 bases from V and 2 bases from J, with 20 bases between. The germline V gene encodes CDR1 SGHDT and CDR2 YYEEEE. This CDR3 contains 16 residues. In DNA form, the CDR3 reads TGTGCCAGCAGACAAACAGGGTTGAGGGGGACCTACGAGCAGTACGTC. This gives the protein CASRQTGLRGTYEQYV.

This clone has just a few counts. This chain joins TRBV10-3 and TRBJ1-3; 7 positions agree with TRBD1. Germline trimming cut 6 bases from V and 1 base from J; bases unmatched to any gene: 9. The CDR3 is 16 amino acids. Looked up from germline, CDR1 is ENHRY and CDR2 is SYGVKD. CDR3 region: CAIRMTGNGSGNTIYF. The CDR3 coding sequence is TGTGCCATCAGGATGACAGGGAACGGATCTGGAAACACCATATATTTT.

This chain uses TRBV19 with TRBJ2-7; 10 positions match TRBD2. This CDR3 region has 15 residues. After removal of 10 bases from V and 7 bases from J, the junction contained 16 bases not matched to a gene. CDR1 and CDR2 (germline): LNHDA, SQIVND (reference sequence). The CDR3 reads CATAGEREGRGEQYV. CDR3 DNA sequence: TGTGCCACCGCCGGGGAGCGGGAGGGCCGGGGAGAGCAGTACGTC.

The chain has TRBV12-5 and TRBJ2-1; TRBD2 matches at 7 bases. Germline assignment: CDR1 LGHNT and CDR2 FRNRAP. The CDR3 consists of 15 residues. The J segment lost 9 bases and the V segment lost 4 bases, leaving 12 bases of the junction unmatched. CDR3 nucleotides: TGTGCTAGTGGTTCTCGACTAGCATCCAGTAGTGAGCAGTTCTTC. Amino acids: CASGSRLASSSEQFF.

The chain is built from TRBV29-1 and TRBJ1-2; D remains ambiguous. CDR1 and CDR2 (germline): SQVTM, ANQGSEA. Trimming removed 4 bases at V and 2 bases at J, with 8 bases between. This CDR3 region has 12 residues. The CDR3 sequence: CSVGDINYGYTF. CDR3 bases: TGCAGCGTTGGCGACATAAACTATGGCTACACCTTC.

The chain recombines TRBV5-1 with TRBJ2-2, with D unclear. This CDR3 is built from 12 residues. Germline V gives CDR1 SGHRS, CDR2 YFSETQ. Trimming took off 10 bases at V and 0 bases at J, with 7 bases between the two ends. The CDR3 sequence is CAAGSNTGELFF. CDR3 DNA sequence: TGCGCCGCCGGGTCGAACACCGGGGAGCTGTTTTTT.

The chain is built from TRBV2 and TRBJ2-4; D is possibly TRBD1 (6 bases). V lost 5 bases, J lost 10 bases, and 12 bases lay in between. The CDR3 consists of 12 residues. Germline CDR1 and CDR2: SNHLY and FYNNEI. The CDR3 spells CASSQQGLIQYF. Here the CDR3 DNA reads TGTGCCAGCAGTCAACAGGGCCTGATTCAGTACTTC.

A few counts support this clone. The CDR3 is CASSRLAGGNEQYV. CDR3 coding DNA: TGTGCCAGCAGTCGACTAGCGGGGGGCAACGAGCAGTACGTC. The chain has TRBV28 and TRBJ2-7; 13 nucleotides agree with TRBD2. V was clipped by 5 bases and J by 5 bases; unmatched bases: 3. The CDR3 totals 14 residues. The germline V gene has CDR1 MDHEN and CDR2 SYDVKM.

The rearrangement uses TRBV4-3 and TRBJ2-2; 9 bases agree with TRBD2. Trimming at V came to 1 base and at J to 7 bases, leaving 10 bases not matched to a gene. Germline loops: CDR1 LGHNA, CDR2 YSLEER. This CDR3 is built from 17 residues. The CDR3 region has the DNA TGCGCCAGCAGCCAAGTATTGGCGGGAGGGCCTGGCGGGGAGCTGTTTTTT. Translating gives CASSQVLAGGPGGELFF.

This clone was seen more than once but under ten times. CDR3 sequence: CASSLAGGDTQYF. The DNA for the CDR3 is TGTGCCAGCAGCTTAGCAGGGGGAGATACGCAGTATTTT. The genes are TRBV7-2 and TRBJ2-3; possible D gene TRBD1, 6 bases. The CDR3 consists of 13 residues. V dropped 0 bases and J dropped 5 bases, with 6 bases sitting between them. Germline CDR1 SGHTA, CDR2 FQGNSA.

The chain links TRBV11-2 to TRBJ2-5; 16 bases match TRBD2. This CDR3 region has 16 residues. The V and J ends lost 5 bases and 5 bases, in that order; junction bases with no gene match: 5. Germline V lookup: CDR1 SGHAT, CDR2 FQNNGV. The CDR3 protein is CASSHGTSGREETQYF. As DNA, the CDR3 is TGTGCCAGCAGCCACGGGACTAGCGGGAGGGAGGAGACCCAGTACTTC.

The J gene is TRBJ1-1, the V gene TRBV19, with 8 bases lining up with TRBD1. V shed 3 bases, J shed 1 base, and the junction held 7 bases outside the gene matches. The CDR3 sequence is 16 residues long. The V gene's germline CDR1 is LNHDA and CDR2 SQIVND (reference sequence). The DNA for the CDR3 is TGTGCCAGTAGTATCGACACCGGGACAGGGAACACTGAAGCTTTCTTT. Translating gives CASSIDTGTGNTEAFF. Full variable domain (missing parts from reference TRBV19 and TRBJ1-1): DGGITQSPKYLFRKEGQNVTLSCEQNLNHDAMYWYRQDPGQGLRLIYYSQIVNDFQKGDIAEGYSVSREKKESFPLTVTSAQKNPTAFYLCASSIDTGTGNTEAFFGQGTRLTVV.

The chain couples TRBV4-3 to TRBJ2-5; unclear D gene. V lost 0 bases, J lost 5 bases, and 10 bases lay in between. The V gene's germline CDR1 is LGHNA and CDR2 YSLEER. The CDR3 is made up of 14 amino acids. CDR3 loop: CASSQDLGVETQYF. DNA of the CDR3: TGCGCCAGCAGCCAAGATCTCGGAGTGGAGACCCAGTACTTC.

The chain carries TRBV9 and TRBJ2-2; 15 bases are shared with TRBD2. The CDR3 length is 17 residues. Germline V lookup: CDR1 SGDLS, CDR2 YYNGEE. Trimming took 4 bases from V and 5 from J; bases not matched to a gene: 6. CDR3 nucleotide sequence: TGTGCCAGCAGCACAGGACTAGCGGGAGGGTTTACCGGGGAGCTGTTTTTT. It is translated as CASSTGLAGGFTGELFF.

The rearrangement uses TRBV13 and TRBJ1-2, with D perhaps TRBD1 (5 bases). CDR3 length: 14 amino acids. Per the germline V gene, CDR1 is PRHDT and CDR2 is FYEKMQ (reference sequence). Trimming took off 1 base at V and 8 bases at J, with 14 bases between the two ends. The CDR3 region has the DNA TGTGCCAGCAGCTTAGTGGGACTGACTAAAGGCTACACCTTC. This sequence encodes CASSLVGLTKGYTF.

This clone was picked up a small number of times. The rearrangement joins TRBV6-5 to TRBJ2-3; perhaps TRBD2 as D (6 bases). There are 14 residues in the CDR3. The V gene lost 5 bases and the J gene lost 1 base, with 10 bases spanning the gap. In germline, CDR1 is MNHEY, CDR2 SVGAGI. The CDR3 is CASSQGLRTDTQYF. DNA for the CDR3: TGTGCCAGCAGTCAGGGACTTCGCACAGATACGCAGTATTTT.

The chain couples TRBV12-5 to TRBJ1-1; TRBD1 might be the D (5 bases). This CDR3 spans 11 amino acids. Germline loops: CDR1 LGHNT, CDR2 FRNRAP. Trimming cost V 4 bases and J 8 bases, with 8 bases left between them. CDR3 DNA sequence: TGTGCTAGTGGTTGGACATTGGAAGCTTTCTTT. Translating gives CASGWTLEAFF.

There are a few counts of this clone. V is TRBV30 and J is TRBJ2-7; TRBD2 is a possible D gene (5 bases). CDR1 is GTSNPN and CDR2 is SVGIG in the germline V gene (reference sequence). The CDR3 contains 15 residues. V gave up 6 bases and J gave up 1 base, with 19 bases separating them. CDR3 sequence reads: CACGLRAAYSYEQYF. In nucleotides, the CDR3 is TGTGCCTGCGGGTTGCGGGCAGCCTATTCCTACGAGCAGTACTTC.

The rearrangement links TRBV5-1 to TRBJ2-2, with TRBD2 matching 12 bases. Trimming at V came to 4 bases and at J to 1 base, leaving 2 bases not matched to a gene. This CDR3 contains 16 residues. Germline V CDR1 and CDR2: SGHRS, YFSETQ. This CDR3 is CASSPGLAGNTGELFF. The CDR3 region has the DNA TGCGCCAGCAGCCCGGGACTAGCGGGGAACACCGGGGAGCTGTTTTTT.

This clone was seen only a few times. CDR3 protein: CASSLGASSYEQYF. Written as DNA, the CDR3 is TGTGCCAGCAGTTTGGGAGCTAGCTCCTACGAGCAGTACTTC. The chain uses TRBV28 and TRBJ2-7, with D tentatively TRBD2 (5 bases). CDR1 and CDR2 from the germline V gene are MDHEN and SYDVKM. Trimming stripped 3 bases from V and 0 bases from J, with 9 bases between. The CDR3 length is 14 residues.

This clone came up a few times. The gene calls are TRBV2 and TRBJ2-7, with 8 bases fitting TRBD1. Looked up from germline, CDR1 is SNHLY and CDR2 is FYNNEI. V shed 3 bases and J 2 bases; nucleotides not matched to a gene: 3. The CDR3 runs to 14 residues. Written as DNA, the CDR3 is TGTGCCAGCAGTGACGGGACAGGTCCCTACGAGCAGTACTTC. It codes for CASSDGTGPYEQYF.

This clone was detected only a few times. CDR3 DNA: TGCGCCAGCAGCCTTGACTCCTCCTACAATGAGCAGTTCTTC. It codes for CASSLDSSYNEQFF. The chain combines TRBV4-3 with TRBJ2-1; D unclear. Trimming shortened V by 4 bases and J by 0 bases, and 7 bases separated the two germline ends. The germline CDR1 and CDR2 sequences are LGHNA and YSLEER. The CDR3 runs to 14 residues.

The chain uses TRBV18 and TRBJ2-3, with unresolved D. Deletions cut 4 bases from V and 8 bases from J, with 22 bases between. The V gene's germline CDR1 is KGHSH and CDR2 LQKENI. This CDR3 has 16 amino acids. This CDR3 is CASSRGLPPAVGTQYF. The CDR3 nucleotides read TGTGCCAGCTCACGAGGCCTCCCCCCAGCAGTCGGTACGCAGTATTTT.

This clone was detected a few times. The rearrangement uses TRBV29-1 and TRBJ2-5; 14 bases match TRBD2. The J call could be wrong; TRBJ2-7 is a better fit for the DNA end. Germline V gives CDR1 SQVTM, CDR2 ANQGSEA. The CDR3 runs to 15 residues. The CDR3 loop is CSVGTSGRYSGEQYF. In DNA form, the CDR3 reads TGCAGCGTGGGGACTAGCGGGAGATATTCGGGCGAGCAGTACTTC.

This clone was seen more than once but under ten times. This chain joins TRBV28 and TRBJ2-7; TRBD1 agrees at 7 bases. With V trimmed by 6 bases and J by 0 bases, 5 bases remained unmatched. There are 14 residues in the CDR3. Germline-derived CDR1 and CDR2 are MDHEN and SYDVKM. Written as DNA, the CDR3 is TGTGCCAGCAGCGGGGACAGTTTCTCCTACGAGCAGTACGTC. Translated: CASSGDSFSYEQYV.

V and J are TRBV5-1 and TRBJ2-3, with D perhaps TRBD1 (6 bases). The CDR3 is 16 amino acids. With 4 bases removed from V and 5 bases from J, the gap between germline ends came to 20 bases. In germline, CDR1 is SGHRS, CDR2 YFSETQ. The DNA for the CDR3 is TGCGCCAGCAGCAAACGGGACACCTTAGGCGAAGATACGCAGTATTTT. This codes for CASSKRDTLGEDTQYF.

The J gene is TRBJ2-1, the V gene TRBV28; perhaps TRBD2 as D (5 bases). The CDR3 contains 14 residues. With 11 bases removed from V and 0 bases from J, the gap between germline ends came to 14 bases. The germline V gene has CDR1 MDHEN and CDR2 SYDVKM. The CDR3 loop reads CASQQRSSYNEQFF. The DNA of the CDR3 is TGTGCCTCACAACAGCGGAGCTCCTACAATGAGCAGTTCTTC.

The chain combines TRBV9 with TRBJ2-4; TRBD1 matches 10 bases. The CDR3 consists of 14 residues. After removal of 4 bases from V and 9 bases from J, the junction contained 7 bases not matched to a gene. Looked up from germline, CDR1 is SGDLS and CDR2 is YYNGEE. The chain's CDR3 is CASSYGTGVFIQYF. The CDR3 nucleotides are TGTGCCAGCAGCTACGGGACAGGGGTTTTCATTCAGTACTTC.